This TCR beta chain was sequenced during a study of blood T cell repertoires in COVID-19. In the study overall: The United States, Italy and Spain supplied acute and convalescent COVID-19 samples.

Per the original methods: The authors estimated nucleated cell counts from reference gene primer amplification. Sequencing used immunoSEQ multiplex PCR; TCRdb keeps in-frame clones, though not all of them. V, J and clone size derive from that table, while D and trimming were established from the DNA sequence. The sample carries 120,000 or so clones, about 90% recorded once. Sequenced: peripheral blood. The clonotype was recovered from a woman aged 60-70 years with acute or convalescent COVID-19.

The CDR3 is CASGHGYTF. The DNA for the CDR3 is TGTGCCAGTGGGCATGGCTACACCTTC. The V and J genes are TRBV19 and TRBJ1-2; D is unresolved. Trimming left V 8 bases short and J 6 bases short, with 4 bases between. The germline V gene has CDR1 LNHDA and CDR2 SQIVND (reference sequence). The CDR3 contains 9 residues.